The clone carrying this T cell receptor beta chain was seen a handful of times. TCRdb re-derived calls from the 5' RACE reads in MiXCR, one entry per CDR3 protein. The repertoire holds tens of thousands of distinct CDR3 sequences, with more than 25% as singletons. The entry originates in a study of CD8 T cells in ankylosing spondylitis. The length of the CDR3 is 16 residues. J was trimmed by 0 bases and V by 7 bases; bases with no gene match: 7. The chain recombines TRBV12-3 or TRBV12-4 with TRBJ2-5; 11 bases are shared with TRBD2. Sequenced input: blood, either unsorted or a sorted T cell fraction (not recorded which). This clonotype originated in a male donor with ankylosing spondylitis or in good health (not recorded which). CDR3: CASTALAGGYQETQYF. In DNA, the CDR3 is TGTGCCAGCACCGCGCTAGCGGGGGGTTACCAAGAGACCCAGTACTTC.